A single sample is the source of the 5 T cell receptor beta chains below, sequenced in a study of CD8 T cells in ankylosing spondylitis. Whole-study findings and limits: Seemingly characteristic of ankylosing spondylitis blood was a TCR beta motif consisting of about 8 highly homologous variants.

These TCRs' antigens remain unknown. Via MiXCR, TCRdb re-called the 5' RACE reads, giving one row per CDR3 protein. The repertoire holds 450,000 to 550,000 distinct CDR3 sequences, with about 5% as singletons. Specimen: blood, either unsorted or a sorted T cell fraction (not recorded which). The receptor set was obtained from a male donor with ankylosing spondylitis.

A word on this clonotype: This sequence may be a read error, since a much larger clone differs from it by one base. This rearrangement joins TRBV20-1 to TRBJ1-5; D is possibly TRBD1 (5 bases). Germline values: CDR1 DFQATT, CDR2 SNEGSKA (reference sequence). The CDR3 is 14 amino acids. Trimming took 6 bases from V and 8 from J, leaving 20 bases between them. The CDR3 sequence is CSALQGGGNEPQHF. In DNA, the CDR3 is TGCAGTGCCCTTCAGGGTGGAGGGAATGAGCCCCAGCATTTT.

This clonotype was recorded at least ten times. The CDR3 nucleotides are TGTGCCAGCAGCTTAGGGACTGGGACGGACAACACCGGGGAGCTGTTTTTT. Encoded protein: CASSLGTGTDNTGELFF. V gene TRBV11-3 combines with J gene TRBJ2-2; either TRBD1 or TRBD2 may fit D (5 bases each). The CDR3 has 17 amino acids. V was clipped by 1 base and J by 2 bases, with 14 bases between them. Per germline, CDR1 SGHNT and CDR2 YENEEA.

V and J are TRBV14 and TRBJ1-5; perhaps TRBD1 as D (5 bases). V was cut by 3 bases and J by 0 bases, with 15 bases left in between. Germline CDR1 is SGHDN and CDR2 is FVKESK. The CDR3 loop spans 17 amino acids. Here the CDR3 reads CASSQGSGVYSNQPQHF. In DNA, the CDR3 is TGTGCCAGCAGCCAGGGGTCGGGGGTGTATAGCAATCAGCCCCAGCATTTT.

A few counts support this clonotype. The J gene is TRBJ2-1, the V gene TRBV7-9, with D possibly matching TRBD2 (6 bases). V was pared by 0 bases and J by 8 bases, with 17 bases between. This CDR3 comprises 16 residues. Germline CDR1 is SEHNR and CDR2 is FQNEAQ (reference sequence). The CDR3 DNA follows: TGTGCCAGCAGCTTAGCTCGCGGGGCCATGGGCTATGAGCAGTTCTTC. Its translation: CASSLARGAMGYEQFF.

There are many counts of this clonotype. This chain links TRBV2 with TRBJ1-2; possibly TRBD1 for D (6 bases). CDR1 and CDR2 from the germline V gene are SNHLY and FYNNEI. With 3 bases removed from V and 4 bases from J, the gap between germline ends came to 15 bases. The CDR3 contains 15 residues. The CDR3 DNA reads TGTGCCAGCAGTGACTCAGGGGAAAAGGGCTATGGCTACACCTTC. It codes for CASSDSGEKGYGYTF.